The present entry profiles one T cell receptor (beta chain) with its context. As yet, its antigen is unknown. The data belong to a study of shared clonotypes between healthy human individuals. Study results and limitations: Though the depth was large, rarefaction showed that sorted-subset sequencing was incomplete.

Terminally differentiated effector memory CD45RA+ cells were excluded by CCR7 positive selection of CD45RO-negative cells. All donors were Caucasian adults living in Nashville, Tennessee. The germline V gene encodes CDR1 SGHRS and CDR2 YFSETQ. Trimming pared 4 bases from V and 5 bases from J, leaving 18 bases between. CDR3 length: 15 residues. Under the authors' procedure: Owing to the provision of junction-only sequences devoid of quality scores by immunoSEQ, filtering differed. Using immunoSEQ multiplex PCR, the repertoire was profiled, and TCRdb retains in-frame clones only, with some absent. That table supplies the V and J calls and clone size; D and trimming were determined from the DNA. Of about 2 million clones in the sample, about 95% were seen once.

The receptor was isolated from a man younger than 35 in good health. J is TRBJ1-1 and V is TRBV5-1; perhaps TRBD1 as D (5 bases). Sequenced material: naive CD8+ T cells sorted from blood. The CDR3 loop reads CASSVLTEPGTEAFF. CDR3 nucleotide sequence: TGCGCCAGCAGCGTTTTGACAGAACCGGGGACTGAAGCTTTCTTT.